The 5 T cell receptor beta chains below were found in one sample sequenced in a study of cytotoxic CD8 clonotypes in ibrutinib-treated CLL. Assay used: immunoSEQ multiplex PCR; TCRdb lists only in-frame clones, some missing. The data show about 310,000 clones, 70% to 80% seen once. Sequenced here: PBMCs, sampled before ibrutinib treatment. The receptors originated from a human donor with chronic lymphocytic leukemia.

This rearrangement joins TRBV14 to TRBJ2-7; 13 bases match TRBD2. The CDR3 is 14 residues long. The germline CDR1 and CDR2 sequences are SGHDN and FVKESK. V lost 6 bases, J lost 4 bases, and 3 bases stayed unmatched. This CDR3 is CASRLAGGPYEQYF. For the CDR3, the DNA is TGTGCCAGCAGACTAGCGGGAGGGCCATACGAGCAGTACTTC.

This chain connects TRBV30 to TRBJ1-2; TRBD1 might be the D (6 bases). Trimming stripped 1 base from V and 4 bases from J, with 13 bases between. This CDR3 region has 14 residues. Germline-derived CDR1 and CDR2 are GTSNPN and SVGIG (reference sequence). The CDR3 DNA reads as TGTGCCTGGAGTGGGACAGCAAATTTCTATGGCTACACCTTC. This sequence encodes CAWSGTANFYGYTF.

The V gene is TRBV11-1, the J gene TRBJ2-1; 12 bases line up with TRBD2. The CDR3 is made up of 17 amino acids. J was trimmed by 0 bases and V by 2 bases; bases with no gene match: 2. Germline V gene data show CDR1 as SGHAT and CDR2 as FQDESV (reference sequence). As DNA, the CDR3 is TGTGCCAGCAGCTTACCGGGACTAGCGGGCTCCTACAATGAGCAGTTCTTC. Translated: CASSLPGLAGSYNEQFF.

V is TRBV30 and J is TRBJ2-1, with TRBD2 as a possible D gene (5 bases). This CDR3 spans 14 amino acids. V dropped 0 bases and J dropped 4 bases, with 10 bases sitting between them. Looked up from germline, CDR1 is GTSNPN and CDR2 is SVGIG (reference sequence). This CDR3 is CAWSVLSGYNEQFF. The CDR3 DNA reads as TGTGCCTGGAGTGTTCTGAGCGGATACAATGAGCAGTTCTTC. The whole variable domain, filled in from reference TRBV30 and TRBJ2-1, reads SQTIHQWPATLVQPVGSPLSLECTVEGTSNPNLYWYRQAAGRGLQLLFYSVGIGQISSEVPQNLSASRPQDRQFILSSKKLLLSDSGFYLCAWSVLSGYNEQFFGPGTRLTVL.

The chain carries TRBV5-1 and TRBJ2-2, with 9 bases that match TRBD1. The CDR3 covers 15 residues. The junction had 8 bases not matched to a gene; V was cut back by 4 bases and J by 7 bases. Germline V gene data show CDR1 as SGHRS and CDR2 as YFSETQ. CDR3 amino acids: CASSRRTGVGGELFF. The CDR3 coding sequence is TGCGCCAGCAGCCGGAGGACAGGGGTTGGCGGGGAGCTGTTTTTT. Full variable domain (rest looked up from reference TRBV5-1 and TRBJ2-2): KAGVTQTPRYLIKTRGQQVTLSCSPISGHRSVSWYQQTPGQGLQFLFEYFSETQRNKGNFPGRFSGRQFSNSRSEMNVSTLELGDSALYLCASSRRTGVGGELFFGEGSRLTVL.